This T cell receptor (beta chain) was obtained from a study of regulatory T cells in long-lasting Graves disease. Background on the study: Graves' patients diagnosed newly had used antithyroid drugs under 3 months.

Arm-PCR with iRepertoire HTBI primers amplified the CDR3 regions for these TCR beta libraries. TCRdb passed the multiplex PCR reads through MiXCR, listing each CDR3 protein once. The sample holds about 330,000 distinct CDR3 sequences, around 16% seen once. The study, taken as a whole, reports: Peripheral blood alone, not thyroid tissue, underwent study.

This clonotype came up many times. Its target is not known. This sample's time point: newly diagnosed GD, antithyroid drugs for less than 3 months. Preparation of the TCR library used RNA extracted from PBMCs. In addition, the sample was reused for a study of T cells in Graves' hyperthyroidism and ophthalmopathy. That report adds: Blood also showed most of the thyroid clonotypes that were expanded above 0.001.

The receptor comes from a woman in her late teens or twenties with Graves disease. The source material was peripheral blood mononuclear cells (PBMCs), sampled at new diagnosis, from a patient treated with antithyroid drugs.

The CDR3 nucleotides are TGTGCCAGCAGAATGGAGGCGGGGGGGACCGAGCAGTACTTC. Protein product: CASRMEAGGTEQYF. This chain connects TRBV2 to TRBJ2-7; 9 bases are a match to TRBD2. Trimming at V came to 6 bases and at J to 6 bases, leaving 9 bases not matched to a gene. CDR1 is SNHLY and CDR2 is FYNNEI in the germline V gene. The length of the CDR3 is 14 residues. The full variable domain, completed using reference TRBV2 and TRBJ2-7, is EPEVTQTPSHQVTQMGQEVILRCVPISNHLYFYWYRQILGQKVEFLVSFYNNEISEKSEIFDDQFSVERPDGSNFTLKIRSTKLEDSAMYFCASRMEAGGTEQYFGPGTRLTVT.